The 15 T cell receptor beta chains listed next were all sequenced from one sample in a study of PD-L1 blockade in urothelial cancer. Time point of the sample: pretreatment peripheral blood. The protocol was immunoSEQ multiplex PCR, while the TCRdb copy is restricted to in-frame clones and leaves out a portion. The sample has 70,000 to 100,000 clones; 84% are singletons. This specimen consisted of PBMCs, obtained around atezolizumab (anti-PD-L1) treatment. These receptors came from a man in his 60s with urothelial cancer.

The V and J genes are TRBV29-1 and TRBJ1-1; no definite D call. The CDR3 covers 12 residues. Germline values: CDR1 SQVTM, CDR2 ANQGSEA. Trimming removed 6 bases at V and 2 bases at J, with 10 bases between. The CDR3: CSVYGFNTEAFF. The CDR3 DNA reads as TGCAGCGTCTACGGGTTTAACACTGAAGCTTTCTTT.

The chain is built from TRBV7-2 and TRBJ2-3, with D possibly being TRBD1 (5 bases). V was shortened by 1 base and J by 1 base, with 12 bases between the two germline ends. The CDR3 runs 16 residues. Germline V gene data show CDR1 as SGHTA and CDR2 as FQGNSA. Written as DNA, the CDR3 is TGTGCCAGCAGCTTAGATGTGGCCAGGGGCACAGATACGCAGTATTTT. This translates into CASSLDVARGTDTQYF.

The V call is TRBV25-1, the J call TRBJ2-5, with D perhaps matching TRBD2 (6 bases). CDR3 length: 16 amino acids. CDR1 is MGHDK and CDR2 is SYGVNS in the germline V gene. The ends were cut back, 0 bases at V and 0 bases at J, with 11 bases in the middle. The DNA for the CDR3 is TGTGCCAGCAGTGAATACGGGAGTACGTACCAAGAGACCCAGTACTTC. It codes for CASSEYGSTYQETQYF.

The chain couples TRBV6-5 to TRBJ2-5; possibly TRBD2 for D (7 bases). This CDR3 has 15 amino acids. V was cut by 6 bases and J by 5 bases, with 19 bases left in between. Germline lookup yields CDR1 MNHEY and CDR2 SVGAGI. The CDR3 coding sequence is TGTGCCAGCAGCCGAGCGGGACAAGGTAGCGAGACCCAGTACTTC. Protein product: CASSRAGQGSETQYF.

This sequence joins TRBV4-2 and TRBJ2-1, with D maybe TRBD2 (6 bases). CDR1 is LGHNA, CDR2 YNFKEQ, per germline. This CDR3 is 15 amino acids long. V was trimmed by 1 base and J by 2 bases, leaving 9 bases between them. The CDR3 sequence: CASSQGGNTYNEQFF. DNA for the CDR3: TGTGCCAGCAGCCAAGGCGGGAATACCTACAATGAGCAGTTCTTC.

A few counts support this clone. The V call is TRBV7-8, the J call TRBJ1-2; 7 positions match TRBD1. The CDR3 contains 14 residues. V lost 4 bases and J lost 5; bases outside the gene matches: 7. Germline values: CDR1 SGHVS, CDR2 FQNEAQ. The DNA for the CDR3 is TGTGCCAGCAGCTCGAGGGACAGCAGTTATGGCTACACCTTC. Protein sequence: CASSSRDSSYGYTF.

This rearrangement joins TRBV6-1 to TRBJ2-1; 8 bases line up with TRBD2. This CDR3 is 15 amino acids long. V dropped 4 bases and J dropped 0; count of bases not matched to a gene: 2. In germline, CDR1 is MNHNS, CDR2 SASEGT. CDR3 nucleotides: TGTGCCAGCAGTGCGGGGGGGCTCTCCTACAATGAGCAGTTCTTC. As protein: CASSAGGLSYNEQFF.

The V gene is TRBV6-1, the J gene TRBJ1-3; TRBD1 is a possible D gene (6 bases). CDR1 MNHNS and CDR2 SASEGT come from the germline V gene. The CDR3 runs to 14 residues. With 7 bases removed from V and 0 bases from J, the gap between germline ends came to 10 bases. CDR3 region: CASIRQDSGNTIYF. In DNA, the CDR3 is TGTGCCAGCATTCGACAGGACTCTGGAAACACCATATATTTT.

This clone was observed a single time. The chain is built from TRBV19 and TRBJ2-3; the match to TRBD2 covers 9 bases. The V gene's germline CDR1 is LNHDA and CDR2 SQIVND (reference sequence). Germline trimming cut 5 bases from V and 5 bases from J; bases unmatched to any gene: 8. The CDR3 length is 15 residues. Written as DNA, the CDR3 is TGTGCCAGTAGTCGTAGCGGGAGATGGGTAGATACGCAGTATTTT. This gives the protein CASSRSGRWVDTQYF.

This clone is a singleton in its sample. V gene TRBV6-6 combines with J gene TRBJ1-2, with TRBD1 matching over 7 bases. This CDR3 contains 14 residues. Germline CDR1 is MNHNY and CDR2 is SVGAGI (reference sequence). Unmatched junction bases numbered 12, after V lost 6 bases and J lost 8 bases. This CDR3 is CASSPGTALRGYTF. In DNA form, the CDR3 reads TGTGCCAGCAGCCCCGGGACAGCTCTTCGGGGCTACACCTTC.

CDR3 sequence reads: CASSPGNEKLFF. The CDR3 DNA sequence: TGTGCCAGCAGCCCGGGAAATGAAAAACTGTTTTTT. The chain recombines TRBV5-6 with TRBJ1-4; D gene ambiguous. The CDR3 contains 12 residues. V lost 4 bases and J lost 5, with 6 bases in between. The germline V gene has CDR1 SGHDT and CDR2 YYEEEE.

A few counts support this clone. DNA of the CDR3: TGCGCCAGCAGCTTGCAACCAGCGGAGATCACCGGGGAGCTGTTTTTT. Its translation is CASSLQPAEITGELFF. The chain joins TRBV5-1 to TRBJ2-2; weak D call: TRBD2 (5 bases). The germline V gene has CDR1 SGHRS and CDR2 YFSETQ. The germline V and J ends were trimmed by 1 base and 4 bases, with 14 bases remaining between them. The CDR3 length is 16 residues.

The genes are TRBV27 and TRBJ2-7; 8 positions agree with TRBD2. With V trimmed by 4 bases and J by 3 bases, 14 bases remained unmatched. Germline V gives CDR1 MNHEY, CDR2 SMNVEV (reference sequence). The CDR3 is 17 amino acids. This chain's CDR3 is CASSSRGDGRAFYEQYF. The CDR3 DNA is TGTGCCAGCAGTTCCCGGGGGGACGGGAGGGCATTCTACGAGCAGTACTTC.

Here the CDR3 reads CASSYSGRNTEAFF. The CDR3 coding sequence is TGTGCCAGCAGTTACTCGGGCAGGAACACTGAAGCTTTCTTT. V usage is TRBV6-5 and J usage is TRBJ1-1; D call uncertain. Per the germline V gene, CDR1 is MNHEY and CDR2 is SVGAGI. Trimming pared 0 bases from V and 1 base from J, leaving 6 bases between. CDR3 length: 14 amino acids.

This clone was seen only once. This rearrangement joins TRBV27 to TRBJ1-2, with 9 bases fitting TRBD1. The CDR3 is 19 residues long. Germline values: CDR1 MNHEY, CDR2 SMNVEV (reference sequence). The junction had 20 bases not matched to a gene; V was cut back by 5 bases and J by 4 bases. CDR3 loop: CASSPMSGQGRRVGYGYTF. CDR3 in DNA: TGTGCCAGCAGTCCAATGTCCGGACAGGGGAGAAGGGTGGGCTATGGCTACACCTTC.